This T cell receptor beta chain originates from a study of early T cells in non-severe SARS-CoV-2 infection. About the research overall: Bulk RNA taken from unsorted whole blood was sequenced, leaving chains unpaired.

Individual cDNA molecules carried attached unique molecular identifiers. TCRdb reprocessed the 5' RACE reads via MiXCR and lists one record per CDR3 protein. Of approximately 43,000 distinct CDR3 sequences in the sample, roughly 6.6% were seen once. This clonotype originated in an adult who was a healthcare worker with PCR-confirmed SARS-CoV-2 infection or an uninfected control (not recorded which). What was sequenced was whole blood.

The CDR3 DNA reads TGCGCCAGCAGCCCCGATGGCAGGTCCTATGGCTACACCTTC. It translates to CASSPDGRSYGYTF. The chain is built from TRBV5-1 and TRBJ1-2, with no clear D. CDR3 length: 14 amino acids. In germline, CDR1 is SGHRS, CDR2 YFSETQ. V shed 4 bases and J shed 4 bases, with 14 bases lying between them.